These T cell receptor beta chains were read from a single sample in a study of blood T cell repertoires in COVID-19. Clones were sequenced by immunoSEQ multiplex PCR, and TCRdb holds only the in-frame ones, with some missing. The sample holds roughly 300,000 clones, roughly 86% seen once. Sequenced input: peripheral blood. The receptors here all came from a woman aged 45-65 years with acute or convalescent COVID-19. Both conserved end residues are trimmed from each CDR3. Each record gives: V gene, clone size, CDR3 protein. Expanded clones are given a class, and other clones once, few, many or no size at all.

TRBV5-5,.,ASSAGLAGTSYEQY
TRBV5-6,.,ASSLVGSASGFADTQY
TRBV11-3,once,ASSSGDRGSGANVLT
TRBV9,.,ASSPRSSGSTDTQY
TRBV15,.,ATSRGGTASNQPQH
TRBV3-1/TRBV3-2,.,ASSHRDRGPEKLF
TRBV7-3,.,ASSLEGLSTGELF
TRBV7-2,few,ASSLTAGQGGETQY
TRBV3-1/TRBV3-2,once,ASSQGTGTGHYEQY
TRBV14,.,ASSQVNTYEQY
TRBV9,.,ASSVGLAGVEQY